This TCR beta chain came from a study of blood T cell repertoires in COVID-19. Only in-frame clones appear in the TCRdb table, and some are missing; sequencing was by immunoSEQ multiplex PCR. The repertoire holds 350,000 to 450,000 clones, with roughly nine tenths as singletons. This CDR3 region has 14 residues. The germline V gene has CDR1 SGHTA and CDR2 FQGTGA. The V gene lost 8 bases and the J gene lost 2 bases, with 16 bases spanning the gap. Sequenced material: peripheral blood. This TCR derives from a man aged 35 to 55 with acute or convalescent COVID-19. The V gene is TRBV7-3, the J gene TRBJ2-7; D might be TRBD2 (5 bases). In nucleotides, the CDR3 is TGTGCCAGCCTCAAATTCTACGGGACCTACGAGCAGTACTTC. Residues: CASLKFYGTYEQYF.